The 26 T cell receptor beta chains given below trace back to one sample, sequenced in a study of blood T cell repertoires in COVID-19. Assay used: immunoSEQ multiplex PCR; TCRdb lists only in-frame clones, some missing. In the table there are 200,000 or so clones, around 84% of which are singletons. Material for sequencing was peripheral blood. These TCRs come from a human donor in a cohort sampled during active COVID-19.

V usage is TRBV27 and J usage is TRBJ2-7; 10 nucleotides match TRBD2. There are 14 residues in the CDR3. CDR1 MNHEY and CDR2 SMNVEV come from the germline V gene (reference sequence). V was pared by 3 bases and J by 5 bases, with 4 bases of the junction left unmatched. For the CDR3, the DNA is TGTGCCAGCAGTTTTGGACTAGCGGTCCACGAGCAGTACTTC. Translating it yields CASSFGLAVHEQYF.

J is TRBJ1-2 and V is TRBV10-3, with D perhaps TRBD1 (6 bases). This CDR3 region has 14 residues. Germline V lookup: CDR1 ENHRY, CDR2 SYGVKD. V was shortened by 0 bases and J by 7 bases, with 12 bases between the two germline ends. The CDR3 is CAISESRGPGGYTF. The CDR3 nucleotides read TGTGCCATCAGTGAGTCGCGGGGGCCGGGTGGCTACACCTTC.

The V and J genes are TRBV18 and TRBJ2-3; D unresolved. Germline V gives CDR1 KGHSH, CDR2 LQKENI. The CDR3 runs 17 residues. Trimming shortened V by 3 bases and J by 2 bases, and 18 bases separated the two germline ends. The CDR3 region has the DNA TGTGCCAGCTCACCCCTTTGGTCTGCCAGAACCACAGATACGCAGTATTTT. This codes for CASSPLWSARTTDTQYF.

The J gene is TRBJ2-3, the V gene TRBV2, with 9 nucleotides matching TRBD2. This CDR3 contains 17 residues. In germline, CDR1 is SNHLY, CDR2 FYNNEI. J was trimmed by 2 bases and V by 7 bases; bases with no gene match: 13. CDR3 coding DNA: TGTGCCAGCAATCCGAGGGGCGGGGGGGCCCTCACAGATACGCAGTATTTT. Residues: CASNPRGGGALTDTQYF.

DNA for the CDR3: TGTGCCAGCAGTTTCGCCCAGACAGGGGTCTCCAGTCAGCCCCAGCATTTT. Protein sequence: CASSFAQTGVSSQPQHF. The chain joins TRBV28 to TRBJ1-5, with TRBD1 matching 8 bases. This CDR3 is built from 17 residues. Germline V gene data show CDR1 as MDHEN and CDR2 as SYDVKM. Trimming at V came to 3 bases and at J to 6 bases, leaving 13 bases not matched to a gene. Looking up the rest from reference TRBV28 and TRBJ1-5 gives the full variable domain: DVKVTQSSRYLVKRTGEKVFLECVQDMDHENMFWYRQDPGLGLRLIYFSYDVKMKEKGDIPEGYSVSREKKERFSLILESASTNQTSMYLCASSFAQTGVSSQPQHFGDGTRLSIL.

This clone was observed a few times. The genes are TRBV28 and TRBJ2-7; 11 positions agree with TRBD1. The V gene end was trimmed by 7 bases and the J gene end by 7 bases; junction bases not matched to a gene: 6. The CDR3 totals 13 residues. From germline, CDR1 is MDHEN and CDR2 SYDVKM. The CDR3: CASTRTGGGEQYF. In DNA, the CDR3 is TGTGCCAGCACCCGGACAGGGGGCGGGGAGCAGTACTTC.

The J gene is TRBJ2-2, the V gene TRBV10-3, with 8 nucleotides matching TRBD1. The CDR3 runs 18 residues. Germline CDR1 ENHRY, CDR2 SYGVKD. Trimming at V came to 7 bases and at J to 2 bases, leaving 15 bases not matched to a gene. As DNA, the CDR3 is TGTGCCATCAATCCGGAGGGACAGGTTGGGTTCAACACCGGGGAGCTGTTTTTT. This codes for CAINPEGQVGFNTGELFF.

This clone was picked up one time. This chain connects TRBV27 to TRBJ2-2, with D possibly being TRBD2 (6 bases). V lost 10 bases and J lost 2, with 11 bases in between. This CDR3 has 13 amino acids. CDR1 and CDR2 from the germline V gene are MNHEY and SMNVEV (reference sequence). This CDR3 reads CATYSGNTGELFF. CDR3 sequence (DNA): TGTGCCACATATAGCGGAAACACCGGGGAGCTGTTTTTT.

The rearrangement links TRBV3-1 (or the pseudogene TRBV3-2) to TRBJ1-2, with a possible D match to TRBD1 (5 bases). The CDR3 is 15 amino acids. V lost 3 bases and J 1 base, leaving 12 bases between the germline ends. The V gene's germline CDR1 is LGHDT and CDR2 YNNKEL (reference sequence). CDR3 DNA: TGTGCCAGCAGCCATCCGGGGGTTAGTAACTATGGCTACACCTTC. The encoded protein is CASSHPGVSNYGYTF.

This chain uses TRBV27 with TRBJ1-2; D gene ambiguous. The V gene lost 1 base and the J gene lost 4 bases, with 22 bases spanning the gap. This CDR3 has 18 residues. Germline CDR1 reads MNHEY; CDR2 reads SMNVEV (reference sequence). CDR3 DNA: TGTGCCAGCAGTTTATTCCCCGCCTCCGGCGGGGTCGTCTATGGCTACACCTTC. Translating gives CASSLFPASGGVVYGYTF.

The chain has TRBV12-5 and TRBJ2-3; 8 bases fit TRBD2. V shed 1 base and J 0 bases; nucleotides not matched to a gene: 12. The germline CDR1 and CDR2 sequences are LGHNT and FRNRAP. The CDR3 totals 19 residues. The CDR3 sequence: CASGLGDPAPSGSTDTQYF. As DNA, the CDR3 is TGTGCTAGTGGTTTGGGGGACCCTGCGCCTAGCGGGAGCACAGATACGCAGTATTTT.

The sample holds a few counts of this clone. The J gene is TRBJ1-4, the V gene TRBV24-1, with 7 bases that match TRBD1. Trimming cost V 1 base and J 7 bases; bases outside gene matches: 5. The CDR3 totals 15 residues. Germline CDR1 and CDR2: KGHDR and SFDVKD. CDR3 amino acids: CATSDLMDRSEKLFF. The CDR3 bases are TGTGCCACCAGTGATTTAATGGACAGGAGTGAAAAACTGTTTTTT.

This chain joins TRBV7-2 and TRBJ2-3; TRBD2 might be the D (6 bases). The CDR3 consists of 14 residues. Per germline, CDR1 SGHTA and CDR2 FQGNSA. V lost 5 bases and J 2 bases, leaving 11 bases between the germline ends. CDR3 amino acids: CASSLGGPTDTQYF. The CDR3 bases are TGTGCCAGCAGCCTCGGGGGTCCCACAGATACGCAGTATTTT.

The V call is TRBV7-2, the J call TRBJ2-7, with TRBD2 matching over 14 bases. In germline, CDR1 is SGHTA, CDR2 FQGNSA. The length of the CDR3 is 18 residues. After removal of 1 base from V and 4 bases from J, the junction contained 9 bases not matched to a gene. This CDR3 is CASSLVPGTSGRGYEQYF. The CDR3 region has the DNA TGTGCCAGCAGCTTAGTCCCCGGGACTAGCGGGAGAGGGTACGAGCAGTACTTC. Together with reference TRBV7-2 and TRBJ2-7, the CDR3 gives the full variable domain: GAGVSQSPSNKVTEKGKDVELRCDPISGHTALYWYRQSLGQGLEFLIYFQGNSAPDKSGLPSDRFSAERTGGSVSTLTIQRTQQEDSAVYLCASSLVPGTSGRGYEQYFGPGTRLTVT.

This chain uses TRBV6-2 or TRBV6-3 with TRBJ2-5; D not certain. The germline V gene has CDR1 MNHEY and CDR2 SVGEGT. Trimming pared 5 bases from V and 5 bases from J, leaving 15 bases between. This CDR3 spans 14 amino acids. The CDR3 DNA reads as TGTGCCAGCAGTCCAGATCAGGCGAAGGAGACCCAGTACTTC. Amino acids: CASSPDQAKETQYF.

The rearrangement links TRBV29-1 to TRBJ1-5; 10 nucleotides match TRBD1. J lost 7 bases, V lost 5 bases, and 5 bases had no gene match. This CDR3 is 13 amino acids long. Looked up from germline, CDR1 is SQVTM and CDR2 is ANQGSEA. The CDR3 coding sequence is TGCAGCGTTTTACCGGGACAGGGGCAGCCCCAGCATTTT. It translates to CSVLPGQGQPQHF.

The chain has TRBV30 and TRBJ2-3, with a possible D match to TRBD1 (5 bases). The CDR3 has 12 residues. The V end lost 0 bases, the J end lost 5 bases, and 6 bases lay between the germline ends. Germline V gene lookup returns CDR1 GTSNPN and CDR2 SVGIG (reference sequence). CDR3 loop: CAWSVQGDTQYF. Written as DNA, the CDR3 is TGTGCCTGGAGTGTGCAGGGAGATACGCAGTATTTT.

The V gene is TRBV6-5, the J gene TRBJ1-6; D remains unclear. The CDR3 length is 14 residues. The V and J ends lost 8 bases and 7 bases respectively, with 15 bases between them. CDR1 is MNHEY, CDR2 SVGAGI, per germline. The CDR3 spells CASSREWRNSPLHF. CDR3 DNA: TGTGCCAGCTCAAGGGAATGGAGGAATTCACCCCTCCACTTT.

This clone is a singleton in its sample. This chain uses TRBV5-1 with TRBJ2-1, with TRBD1 matching 7 bases. Germline values: CDR1 SGHRS, CDR2 YFSETQ. V dropped 0 bases and J dropped 0; count of bases not matched to a gene: 3. The CDR3 contains 16 residues. The CDR3 sequence: CASSLAPGGSYNEQFF. The CDR3 DNA sequence: TGCGCCAGCAGCTTGGCCCCAGGGGGCTCCTACAATGAGCAGTTCTTC.

This chain uses TRBV2 with TRBJ2-3; D may be TRBD2 (6 bases). CDR1 is SNHLY, CDR2 FYNNEI, per germline. This CDR3 has 14 residues. Trimming left V 7 bases short and J 2 bases short, with 13 bases between. CDR3 sequence (DNA): TGTGCCAGCAAAGGCGGGGTGATCACAGATACGCAGTATTTT. Translated, it gives CASKGGVITDTQYF.

The chain carries TRBV6-1 and TRBJ2-1; TRBD2 might be the D (5 bases). The V and J ends lost 0 bases and 6 bases respectively, with 12 bases between them. The germline V gene has CDR1 MNHNS and CDR2 SASEGT. The CDR3 runs to 15 residues. The CDR3 DNA follows: TGTGCCAGCAGTGAAGCGTATTCTAGCTTCAATGAGCAGTTCTTC. Translated: CASSEAYSSFNEQFF.

The V and J genes are TRBV18 and TRBJ2-7; no clear D gene. Germline V gene sequence: CDR1 KGHSH, CDR2 LQKENI. Trimming pared 6 bases from V and 4 bases from J, leaving 10 bases between. CDR3 size: 12 residues. The CDR3 protein is CASSSTGYEQYF. Here the CDR3 DNA reads TGTGCCAGCTCCTCTACTGGTTACGAGCAGTACTTC.

This chain links TRBV27 with TRBJ2-7, with D perhaps TRBD1 (5 bases). The V end was cut by 6 bases, the J end by 3 bases, with 18 bases between. This CDR3 contains 15 residues. Germline assignment: CDR1 MNHEY and CDR2 SMNVEV (reference sequence). The CDR3: CASSLGQGGLYEQYF. As DNA, the CDR3 is TGTGCCAGCAGCCTGGGGCAGGGTGGCCTCTACGAGCAGTACTTC.

The rearrangement uses TRBV19 and TRBJ2-7; 10 nucleotides line up with TRBD1. CDR3 size: 15 residues. Germline V gives CDR1 LNHDA, CDR2 SQIVND (reference sequence). V was pared by 3 bases and J by 3 bases, with 5 bases of the junction left unmatched. The CDR3 is CASSIHRDRGYEQYF. The CDR3 nucleotides are TGTGCCAGTAGTATCCATCGGGACAGGGGCTACGAGCAGTACTTC.

The rearrangement uses TRBV5-5 and TRBJ2-2, with a possible D match to TRBD1 (5 bases). The CDR3 is made up of 13 amino acids. The V gene lost 4 bases and the J gene lost 4 bases, with 8 bases spanning the gap. Germline V gives CDR1 SGHKS, CDR2 YYEKEE (reference sequence). The CDR3: CASSGHLTGELFF. Written as DNA, the CDR3 is TGTGCCAGCAGCGGACACCTCACCGGGGAGCTGTTTTTT.

This clone was picked up one time. The chain combines TRBV7-2 with TRBJ1-6; perhaps TRBD1 as D (6 bases). The germline V gene has CDR1 SGHTA and CDR2 FQGNSA. V gave up 2 bases and J gave up 10 bases, with 12 bases separating them. The CDR3 is 14 residues long. The CDR3 DNA reads as TGTGCCAGCAGCTTAAACAGGGCTGGATCACCCCTCCACTTT. As protein: CASSLNRAGSPLHF.